A selection of T cell receptor beta chains follows, all from one sample in a study of blood T cell repertoires in COVID-19. The repertoire was sequenced with immunoSEQ multiplex PCR; TCRdb's copy has only in-frame clones and lacks some. The top ten hold more than 9% of the sample, which has more than 300,000 clones, under 90% seen once. Sequencing was done on a sample of PBMCs or T cells enriched from blood (not recorded which). Every receptor here comes from a woman younger than 30 who had recovered from COVID-19. Each CDR3 is given with its conserved first and last residue. The order of the fields is V gene, clone size, D gene, J gene, CDR3 DNA, CDR3 protein. The D gene is left open where the match is weak. Only part of the rows carry a size: once, few, many, or a class if the clone is expanded.

>TRBV15|-|TRBD1|TRBJ2-6
TGTGCCACCAGCAGAGATGTGAACAGGGGTGACAACGTCCTGACTTTC
CATSRDVNRGDNVLTF
>TRBV19|-|TRBD2|TRBJ2-2
TGTGCCAGTAGTATGGGGACTAGCGGGAGGGCCGACGGGGAGCTGTTTTTT
CASSMGTSGRADGELFF
>TRBV5-1|-|TRBD2|TRBJ2-1
TGCGCCAGCAGCTTTGCGGGAGAGTCAGATGAGCAGTTCTTC
CASSFAGESDEQFF
>TRBV5-1|-|-|TRBJ2-6
TGCGCCAGCAGCTTGGAACCGCAATACTCTGTGGCCAACGTCCTGACTTTC
CASSLEPQYSVANVLTF
>TRBV28|-|TRBD2|TRBJ2-3
TGTGCCAGCAGTTCCCTAGCGGGAGGACCACGAGATACGCAGTATTTT
CASSSLAGGPRDTQYF
>TRBV7-9|-|-|TRBJ1-4
TGTGCCAGCAGCTTAGTGGAGGGGCCCGCGAGGGAAAAACTGTTTTTT
CASSLVEGPAREKLFF
>TRBV27|-|TRBD1|TRBJ2-5
TGTGCCAGCAGTGCGGACAGGGGCTGGGAGACCCAGTACTTC
CASSADRGWETQYF
>TRBV9|once|-|TRBJ2-5
TGTGCCAGCAGCGTGGGCACCCAAGAGACCCAGTACTTC
CASSVGTQETQYF
>TRBV28|-|-|TRBJ1-4
TGTGCCAGCAGTTTAGGCTTTTACCAGAATGAAAAACTGTTTTTT
CASSLGFYQNEKLFF
>TRBV18|-|-|TRBJ1-2
TGTGCCAGCTCACCCCGCGGGGACTATGGCTACACCTTC
CASSPRGDYGYTF
>TRBV18|-|TRBD1|TRBJ1-1
TGTGCCAGCTCCTCGACAGGGGGGGACACTGAAGCTTTCTTT
CASSSTGGDTEAFF
>TRBV19|-|-|TRBJ1-5
TGTGCCACCGAGCACGGACAGTATAGCAATCAGCCCCAGCATTTT
CATEHGQYSNQPQHF
>TRBV19|-|-|TRBJ1-5
TGTGCCAGTAGAACCGACAGATATAGCAATCAGCCCCAGCATTTT
CASRTDRYSNQPQHF
>TRBV7-9|-|-|TRBJ2-7
TGTGCCAGCAGCTGGGGAGACAGGCCCCGATCCTACGAGCAGTACTTC
CASSWGDRPRSYEQYF
>TRBV5-6|-|-|TRBJ2-5
TGTGCCAGCAGCTTGGCTGGACAGCAAGAGACCCAGTACTTC
CASSLAGQQETQYF
>TRBV25-1|-|TRBD1|TRBJ2-5
TGTGCCAGCAGGGAACAAGGGAGGACAGGGGGCTTTCGAGAGACCCAGTACTTC
CASREQGRTGGFRETQYF
>TRBV19|-|-|TRBJ2-5
TGTGCCAGTAGTAGTAACAGGGCCTGGGAGACCCAGTACTTC
CASSSNRAWETQYF
>TRBV19|-|-|TRBJ1-1
TGTGCCAGTAGTCCATCCCGGGACACCACCGGAGAAGCTTTCTTT
CASSPSRDTTGEAFF
>TRBV18|-|TRBD1|TRBJ1-1
TGTGCCAGCTCCCCGAGCAGGGGGCTCACCACGTCCGAAGCTTTCTTT
CASSPSRGLTTSEAFF
>TRBV25-1|-|TRBD1|TRBJ1-2
TGTGCCAGCGGTGAGGGACAGGGGGACTATGGCTACACCTTC
CASGEGQGDYGYTF
>TRBV12-3/TRBV12-4|-|-|TRBJ1-1
TGTGCCAGCAGTCCCATGAGCCGTGAAGCTTTCTTT
CASSPMSREAFF
>TRBV12-3/TRBV12-4|-|TRBD1|TRBJ2-7
TGTGCCAGCAGTAGGGACAGGGTGTCCGAGCAGTACTTC
CASSRDRVSEQYF
>TRBV28|once|TRBD2|TRBJ2-7
TGTGCCAGCAGTTTGGGTCTAGCGGGGGCCTACGAGCAGTACTTC
CASSLGLAGAYEQYF